These T cell receptor beta chains were read from a single sample in a study of neurological immune-mediated disorders. One entry per CDR3 protein, called by TCRdb with MiXCR from the 5' RACE reads. The sample yields about 77,000 distinct CDR3 sequences, about 9% seen once. Sequencing was performed on PBMCs. These TCRs come from a man aged 50 or older in good health. The CDR3 runs from the conserved cysteine through the conserved F or W. The D gene is left open where the match is weak. Some rows mark clone size as missing; the rest say once, few, many or name a class of expanded clone.

D	V	size	J	CDR3	DNA
-	TRBV9	many	TRBJ1-6	CASSVSRANSPLHF	TGTGCCAGCAGCGTTTCCAGGGCTAATTCACCCCTCCACTTT
-	TRBV3-1	many	TRBJ1-3	CASSQEPGTGNTIYF	TGTGCCAGCAGCCAAGAACCTGGGACAGGAAACACCATATATTTT
-	TRBV6-1	many	TRBJ1-2	CASGPSRYGYTF	TGTGCCAGTGGACCCTCACGATATGGCTACACCTTC
-	TRBV28	many	TRBJ2-6	CASEGPVKAGANVLTF	TGTGCCTCCGAGGGGCCGGTCAAGGCTGGGGCCAACGTCCTGACTTTC
-	TRBV28	many	TRBJ1-5	CASRSRRGSNQPQHF	TGTGCCAGCAGAAGCCGCAGGGGAAGCAATCAGCCCCAGCATTTT
-	TRBV5-1	-	TRBJ2-1	CASSLGGPWSVSDERFF	TGCGCCAGCAGCTTGGGGGGCCCATGGTCAGTTTCGGATGAACGGTTCTTC
-	TRBV7-2	many	TRBJ1-3	CASSLGGHIGGNTIYF	TGTGCCAGCAGCTTAGGGGGTCACATCGGAGGAAACACCATATATTTT
-	TRBV28	many	TRBJ2-3	CASSSTRMGVDTQYF	TGTGCCAGCAGTTCGACACGCATGGGGGTAGATACGCAGTATTTT
-	TRBV10-3	many	TRBJ2-5	CAISEFKGLKTQYF	TGTGCCATCAGTGAGTTTAAGGGGTTGAAGACCCAGTACTTC
-	TRBV6-6	many	TRBJ1-2	CASSEGNYGYTF	TGTGCCAGCAGTGAGGGTAACTATGGCTACACCTTC
TRBD1	TRBV12-3/TRBV12-4	many	TRBJ1-1	CASSLSSGTGKNTEAFF	TGTGCCAGCAGTTTAAGTTCCGGGACAGGGAAGAACACTGAAGCTTTCTTT
-	TRBV20-1	many	TRBJ2-7	CSARDGILNSYEQYF	TGCAGTGCTAGAGACGGCATACTAAATTCCTACGAGCAGTACTTC
TRBD2	TRBV7-8	many	TRBJ2-5	CASSFLAGSVTTQYF	TGTGCCAGCAGCTTCCTAGCGGGATCCGTAACGACCCAGTACTTC
-	TRBV20-1	-	TRBJ2-3	CSAHRVDTQYF	TGCAGTGCCCACAGGGTAGATACGCAGTATTTT